The 14 T cell receptor beta chains below all came from one sample that was sequenced in a study of blood T cell repertoires in COVID-19. Measured with immunoSEQ multiplex PCR; TCRdb has only the in-frame clones, and not every one. The data hold 200,000 or so clones, with around 84% observed a single time. Input material: peripheral blood. The receptors stem from a man between 60 and 70 years old with acute or convalescent COVID-19.

This clone was observed once. The chain uses TRBV6-5 and TRBJ2-7, with D tentatively TRBD2 (7 bases). Germline lookup yields CDR1 MNHEY and CDR2 SVGAGI. Trimming left V 7 bases short and J 4 bases short, with 17 bases between. CDR3 length equals 14 residues. CDR3 coding DNA: TGTGCCAGCACCCACGGGGGGCGGGTATACGAGCAGTACTTC. This gives the protein CASTHGGRVYEQYF.

This chain connects TRBV11-2 to TRBJ2-5, with 7 nucleotides matching TRBD2. This CDR3 is built from 12 residues. Trimming cost V 6 bases and J 7 bases; bases outside gene matches: 5. CDR1 is SGHAT, CDR2 FQNNGV, per germline. Here the CDR3 reads CASSRGVGTQYF. The CDR3 DNA reads as TGTGCCAGCAGTCGGGGGGTGGGGACCCAGTACTTC.

This chain connects TRBV30 to TRBJ2-2; 8 positions match TRBD2. Germline V CDR1 and CDR2: GTSNPN, SVGIG (reference sequence). The V and J ends lost 3 bases and 4 bases, in that order; junction bases with no gene match: 7. The CDR3 runs 15 residues. CDR3 sequence reads: CAWRAGGGSTGELFF. In DNA form, the CDR3 reads TGTGCCTGGAGGGCTGGCGGGGGGAGCACCGGGGAGCTGTTTTTT.

This chain uses TRBV7-6 with TRBJ2-3; D is unclear. This CDR3 has 16 amino acids. Germline loops: CDR1 SGHVS, CDR2 FNYEAQ. V was clipped by 5 bases and J by 0 bases, with 15 bases between them. In DNA, the CDR3 is TGTGCCAGCAGCCACAATTCTCTCCCTAGCACAGATACGCAGTATTTT. It is translated as CASSHNSLPSTDTQYF.

The chain combines TRBV7-3 with TRBJ2-2; 10 positions agree with TRBD2. Per the germline V gene, CDR1 is SGHTA and CDR2 is FQGTGA. The CDR3 runs to 14 residues. Trimming at V came to 4 bases and at J to 6 bases, leaving 2 bases not matched to a gene. The CDR3 DNA reads TGTGCCAGCAGCTCTAGCGGGGGTTCCGGGGAGCTGTTTTTT. Translation: CASSSSGGSGELFF.

This clone was counted a single time. This chain connects TRBV4-2 to TRBJ1-5; 8 bases match TRBD1. CDR3 length equals 11 residues. Germline values: CDR1 LGHNA, CDR2 YNFKEQ. Trimming took 5 bases from V and 10 from J; bases not matched to a gene: 1. In DNA, the CDR3 is TGTGCCAGCAGCGGACAGGGTCCCCAGCATTTT. Translation: CASSGQGPQHF.

The chain couples TRBV7-2 to TRBJ2-4; 8 nucleotides align to TRBD1. The V gene end was trimmed by 1 base and the J gene end by 10 bases; junction bases not matched to a gene: 9. This CDR3 is built from 15 residues. Germline V gives CDR1 SGHTA, CDR2 FQGNSA. The CDR3 DNA is TGTGCCAGCAGCTTAGGCCAGGGGGCGTGGGAGATTCAGTACTTC. Translation gives CASSLGQGAWEIQYF. Full variable domain (missing parts from reference TRBV7-2 and TRBJ2-4): GAGVSQSPSNKVTEKGKDVELRCDPISGHTALYWYRQSLGQGLEFLIYFQGNSAPDKSGLPSDRFSAERTGGSVSTLTIQRTQQEDSAVYLCASSLGQGAWEIQYFGAGTRLSVL.

This chain connects TRBV2 to TRBJ1-2; 9 bases are shared with TRBD1. CDR3 length: 16 residues. The V and J ends lost 7 bases and 7 bases, in that order; junction bases with no gene match: 16. Per germline, CDR1 SNHLY and CDR2 FYNNEI. The CDR3 protein is CASNSEGGTGGTGYTF. For the CDR3, the DNA is TGTGCCAGCAACTCGGAGGGAGGAACAGGGGGCACTGGCTACACCTTC.

The rearrangement links TRBV6-2 or TRBV6-3 to TRBJ2-2, with D unclear. The V gene lost 6 bases and the J gene lost 3 bases, with 17 bases spanning the gap. The CDR3 sequence is 16 residues long. Germline-derived CDR1 and CDR2 are MNHEY and SVGEGT. The chain's CDR3 is CASSPGERRDTGELFF. CDR3 DNA sequence: TGTGCCAGCAGCCCCGGAGAGCGTCGGGACACCGGGGAGCTGTTTTTT.

This chain connects TRBV28 to TRBJ2-7; no definite D call. The CDR3 contains 12 residues. The V end was cut by 1 base, the J end by 3 bases, with 4 bases between. Germline loops: CDR1 MDHEN, CDR2 SYDVKM. CDR3 amino acids: CASSLLSYEQYF. DNA of the CDR3: TGTGCCAGCAGTTTATTGAGCTACGAGCAGTACTTC.

The table lists this clone with a few counts. The chain joins TRBV30 to TRBJ1-5; tentatively, D is TRBD1 (6 bases). The germline V gene has CDR1 GTSNPN and CDR2 SVGIG (reference sequence). Trimming shortened V by 2 bases and J by 6 bases, and 17 bases separated the two germline ends. This CDR3 is 15 amino acids long. CDR3: CAWSPKTGNTQPQHF. The CDR3 coding sequence is TGTGCCTGGAGTCCAAAAACAGGGAATACTCAGCCCCAGCATTTT.

The rearrangement uses TRBV24-1 and TRBJ2-3, with D possibly being TRBD2 (5 bases). The CDR3 extends over 15 amino acids. V lost 7 bases, J lost 2 bases, and 15 bases lay in between. Per germline, CDR1 KGHDR and CDR2 SFDVKD. The CDR3 loop reads CATSEGRLLTDTQYF. In nucleotides, the CDR3 is TGTGCCACCAGCGAGGGCAGGCTACTCACAGATACGCAGTATTTT.

V gene TRBV5-1 combines with J gene TRBJ1-1; the D is unclear. The V gene's germline CDR1 is SGHRS and CDR2 YFSETQ. The V gene lost 2 bases and the J gene lost 0 bases, with 11 bases spanning the gap. CDR3 length: 15 residues. CDR3 bases: TGCGCCAGCAGCTTTTCAGGCACGGTGAACACTGAAGCTTTCTTT. Its translation is CASSFSGTVNTEAFF. The full variable domain, completed using reference TRBV5-1 and TRBJ1-1, is KAGVTQTPRYLIKTRGQQVTLSCSPISGHRSVSWYQQTPGQGLQFLFEYFSETQRNKGNFPGRFSGRQFSNSRSEMNVSTLELGDSALYLCASSFSGTVNTEAFFGQGTRLTVV.

The CDR3: CASITQGAGHEQYF. CDR3 nucleotide sequence: TGTGCCAGCATCACACAGGGGGCCGGACACGAGCAGTACTTC. The V call is TRBV28, the J call TRBJ2-7; 9 bases are a match to TRBD1. CDR3 length: 14 amino acids. Germline V gives CDR1 MDHEN, CDR2 SYDVKM. The V and J ends lost 7 bases and 5 bases, in that order; junction bases with no gene match: 9. Filled out from reference TRBV28 and TRBJ2-7, the complete variable domain reads DVKVTQSSRYLVKRTGEKVFLECVQDMDHENMFWYRQDPGLGLRLIYFSYDVKMKEKGDIPEGYSVSREKKERFSLILESASTNQTSMYLCASITQGAGHEQYFGPGTRLTVT.